This TCR beta chain was sequenced for a study of identical twins (dated by TCRdb to 2016 to 2017). With respect to the entire study: TCR alpha and beta repertoires from monozygotic twins, unrelated adults of various ages and cord blood were deep-sequenced to test whether fetal clonotypes persist. To rule out contamination, replicate twin experiments were performed at different times with different library preparation protocols. What the research found in general, with its limitations: A weaker excess of twin sharing was found in beta out-of-frame sequences because the signal-to-noise ratio was lowered by fewer shared sequences. Invariant T cells such as MAIT and iNKT could partly confound zero-insertion analyses, though diverse VJ usage argued against this for most clonotypes. Because the same donors could not be followed over many years, the conclusions relied on cross-sectional statistical analysis. Fewer insertions were carried by abundant cord blood beta clonotypes, a similar but weaker trend appeared in young adult naive repertoires, and no such trend appeared in memory repertoires. Compared with coincidental sharing between unrelated individuals, out-of-frame TCR alpha sequences shared between twins showed an excess of sequences with low generation probability. In monozygotic twins, recombination models systematically underestimated out-of-frame TCR alpha sharing, but the models matched the sharing seen between unrelated individuals.

Only healthy Caucasian donors were included. The twin cohort consisted of three pairs of female monozygotic twins, all aged roughly 18 to 30 years. Peripheral blood mononuclear cells were the source from which RNA for the TCR libraries was isolated. Libraries came from 5' RACE. Sequencing instrument: Illumina HiSeq 2000. Template switching introduced a universal primer binding site; the final cDNA contained a unique molecular identifier, enabling accurate counting of TCR cDNA molecules. Specific primers in the conserved constant-segment region were used to synthesize first-strand cDNA for the TCR alpha and beta chains. To control for contamination, every cDNA library carried two barcodes: a SMART-Mk sample barcode plus Illumina barcodes. TruSeq adapter sequences along with Illumina sample barcodes were introduced in two successive PCR steps. TCR alpha and beta cDNA libraries were sequenced on the Illumina HiSeq platform with custom primers. The authors processed their data as follows. MiGEC processed the raw reads to extract unique molecular identifiers, while MiXCR was used to determine the CDR3 positions. Recombination models were inferred per individual with the repgenHMM and IGoR tools using an EM algorithm. The tcR package in R was used for shared clonotype analysis, with sharing normalized by the product of cloneset sizes. Out-of-frame nonproductive sequences were analyzed to study raw recombination free of thymic and clonal selection effects. Through fastp at Q25 and MiXCR, TCRdb rebuilt clones from the public reads, retaining in-frame beta chains. One record per CDR3 amino acid sequence lists the most common genes and DNA. TCRdb, not the authors, supplied the V and J calls. This sample gives around 680,000 distinct CDR3 sequences in total; approximately 9% of them show up just once. In total, the top ten clones hold around 0.98% of the sample.

This clonotype was seen more than once but under ten times. This clone's antigen is unknown. No much larger clone exists at a distance of one base, and base qualities are not known. Counted from cysteine to phenylalanine, this CDR3 has 15 amino acids. The sequence is cut down to CDR3 DNA, 45 bases in frame from base 1. CDR1 and CDR2, per the germline V gene, are SGDLS and YYNGEE. The trim is 3 bases for V and 4 bases for J, with a gap of 16 bases between the germline ends. These data are also associated with another study on yellow fever vaccine responses in identical twins. As the second paper documents: According to the authors, the vaccine-induced T cell response in identical twins seemed to be partly convergent and partly specific to each individual. The study precisely tracked vaccine-responding T cell clones in identical twins.

This clonotype originated in a woman between 18 and 29 years old in good health. The chain was built from TRBV9 and TRBJ1-2; TRBD1 is a possible D gene, resting on 6 matching bases. The material sequenced was PBMCs. The bases are TGTGCCAGCAGCGCTCCACTAGGGGGAGGCTATGGCTACACCTTC. This codes for CASSAPLGGGYGYTF.